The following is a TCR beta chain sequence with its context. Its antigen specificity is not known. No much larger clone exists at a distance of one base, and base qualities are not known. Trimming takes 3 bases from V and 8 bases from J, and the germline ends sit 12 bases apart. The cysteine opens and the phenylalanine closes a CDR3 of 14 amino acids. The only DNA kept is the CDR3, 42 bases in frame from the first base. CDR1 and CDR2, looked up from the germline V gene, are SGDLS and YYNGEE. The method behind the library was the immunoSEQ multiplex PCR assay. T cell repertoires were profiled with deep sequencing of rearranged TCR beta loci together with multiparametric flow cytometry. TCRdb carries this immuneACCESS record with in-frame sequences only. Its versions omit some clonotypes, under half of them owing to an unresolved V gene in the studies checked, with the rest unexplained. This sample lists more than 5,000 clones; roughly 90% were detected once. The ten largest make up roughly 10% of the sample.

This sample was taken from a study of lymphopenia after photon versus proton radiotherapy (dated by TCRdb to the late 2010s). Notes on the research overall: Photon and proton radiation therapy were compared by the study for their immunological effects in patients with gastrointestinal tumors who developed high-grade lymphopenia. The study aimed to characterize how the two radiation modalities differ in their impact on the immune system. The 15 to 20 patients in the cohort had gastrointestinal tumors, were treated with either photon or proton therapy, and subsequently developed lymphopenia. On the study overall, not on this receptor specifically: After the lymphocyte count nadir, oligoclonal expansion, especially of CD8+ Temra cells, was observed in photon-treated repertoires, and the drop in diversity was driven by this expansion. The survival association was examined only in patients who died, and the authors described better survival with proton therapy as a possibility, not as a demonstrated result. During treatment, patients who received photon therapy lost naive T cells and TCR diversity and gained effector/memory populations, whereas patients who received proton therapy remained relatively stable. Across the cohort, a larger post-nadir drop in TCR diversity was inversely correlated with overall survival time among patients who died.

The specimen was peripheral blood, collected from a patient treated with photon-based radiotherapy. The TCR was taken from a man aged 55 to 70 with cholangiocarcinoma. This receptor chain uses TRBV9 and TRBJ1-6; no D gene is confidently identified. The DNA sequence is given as TGTGCCAGCAGCGCCCCCTCCGGGGATTCACCCCTCCACTTT. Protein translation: CASSAPSGDSPLHF.